What follows are 32 T cell receptor beta chains derived from one specimen sequenced in a study of sequential checkpoint blockade in melanoma. Sequencing was performed with immunoSEQ multiplex PCR; in TCRdb, only in-frame clones are kept and a portion is missing. In the table there are some 16,000 clones, nearly 80% of which are singletons. Regarding treatment: randomized to nivolumab then ipilimumab (arm A) or the reverse (arm B). This sample comprised CD8+ T cells sorted from blood (inferred from file names), obtained from a patient given nivolumab and ipilimumab in sequence. The receptors stem from a human donor with melanoma.

V and J are TRBV19 and TRBJ1-5, with 7 bases matching TRBD1. From germline, CDR1 is LNHDA and CDR2 SQIVND (reference sequence). V trimming: 4 bases; J trimming: 3 bases; junction bases outside the gene matches: 3. The CDR3 is 14 residues long. This CDR3 is CASSKGQNNQPQHF. The CDR3 coding sequence is TGTGCCAGTAGTAAGGGACAGAACAATCAGCCCCAGCATTTT.

The chain uses TRBV18 and TRBJ2-7, with TRBD1 matching over 7 bases. In germline, CDR1 is KGHSH, CDR2 LQKENI. This CDR3 region has 15 residues. V was pared by 6 bases and J by 2 bases, with 10 bases of the junction left unmatched. CDR3 bases: TGTGCCAGCTCCCTAGACAGGGTGTACCCCTACGAGCAGTACTTC. Protein: CASSLDRVYPYEQYF.

The chain combines TRBV4-1 with TRBJ1-3; TRBD1 might be the D (5 bases). Per the germline V gene, CDR1 is MGHRA and CDR2 is YSYEKL. The CDR3 has 13 amino acids. V lost 5 bases, J lost 4 bases, and 9 bases lay in between. CDR3 sequence: CASSSSGGNTIYF. The CDR3 DNA follows: TGCGCCAGCAGCTCCTCAGGGGGAAACACCATATATTTT.

About this clone: This sample includes further DNA sequences coding for the same CDR3. The genes are TRBV27 and TRBJ1-2; 10 nucleotides match TRBD1. CDR3 length: 21 amino acids. Unmatched junction bases numbered 17, after V lost 1 base and J lost 0 bases. The V gene's germline CDR1 is MNHEY and CDR2 SMNVEV (reference sequence). CDR3 sequence: CASSLWPSYGTGVDANYGYTF. The CDR3 nucleotides are TGTGCCAGCAGTTTATGGCCCTCATATGGGACAGGGGTTGACGCTAACTATGGCTACACCTTC.

V and J are TRBV27 and TRBJ1-1; D gene ambiguous. Germline V gene sequence: CDR1 MNHEY, CDR2 SMNVEV (reference sequence). The CDR3 covers 12 residues. With 5 bases removed from V and 6 bases from J, the gap between germline ends came to 10 bases. CDR3 sequence reads: CASSTESSEAFF. Written as DNA, the CDR3 is TGTGCCAGCAGTACTGAAAGTTCTGAAGCTTTCTTT.

The chain carries TRBV27 and TRBJ1-1; 8 bases fit TRBD1. This CDR3 spans 12 amino acids. Germline V gene data show CDR1 as MNHEY and CDR2 as SMNVEV (reference sequence). Losses at the gene ends were 5 bases for V and 6 bases for J; bases not matched to a gene: 2. CDR3 bases: TGTGCCAGCAGTCTACAGGGGGCTGAAGCTTTCTTT. The encoded protein is CASSLQGAEAFF.

The chain carries TRBV9 and TRBJ2-1; 14 bases are a match to TRBD2. V was clipped by 0 bases and J by 3 bases; unmatched bases: 8. The germline V gene encodes CDR1 SGDLS and CDR2 YYNGEE. The CDR3 is made up of 19 amino acids. CDR3 sequence (DNA): TGTGCCAGCAGCGTAGGCCGGACTAGCGGGGGGCCGGGCTACAATGAGCAGTTCTTC. It yields the protein CASSVGRTSGGPGYNEQFF.

This chain uses TRBV5-6 with TRBJ2-7; 7 nucleotides match TRBD2. The length of the CDR3 is 11 residues. J was trimmed by 10 bases and V by 2 bases; bases with no gene match: 3. CDR1 is SGHDT and CDR2 is YYEEEE in the germline V gene. CDR3 sequence (DNA): TGTGCCAGCAGCTTCGGGGACTATCAGTACTTC. This codes for CASSFGDYQYF.

V gene TRBV7-8 combines with J gene TRBJ1-2, with unresolved D. From germline, CDR1 is SGHVS and CDR2 FQNEAQ. V was trimmed by 2 bases and J by 4 bases, leaving 23 bases between them. This CDR3 region has 18 residues. The DNA for the CDR3 is TGTGCCAGCAGCTTACAGACCGGCGTCTTGGACTCTACCTATGGCTACACCTTC. It specifies CASSLQTGVLDSTYGYTF.

The table lists this clone with a count of one. This chain connects TRBV23-1 to TRBJ1-4; no firm D call. TRBV23-1 qualifies as an ORF whose function is uncertain. The CDR3 consists of 14 residues. With 4 bases removed from V and 5 bases from J, the gap between germline ends came to 11 bases. In DNA form, the CDR3 reads TGCGCCAGCAGTCCCGAGCGGGTAAATGAAAAACTGTTTTTT. Its translation is CASSPERVNEKLFF.

V gene TRBV6-1 combines with J gene TRBJ1-2; TRBD1 aligns across 7 bases. The junction had 10 bases not matched to a gene; V was cut back by 8 bases and J by 4 bases. CDR3 length: 14 residues. Germline lookup yields CDR1 MNHNS and CDR2 SASEGT. The CDR3: CASVRTGPSYGYTF. CDR3 sequence (DNA): TGTGCCAGCGTCAGGACAGGCCCGTCCTATGGCTACACCTTC.

This CDR3 is CASSTFPTSGAYEQYF. In nucleotides, the CDR3 is TGTGCCAGCAGCACCTTCCCGACTAGCGGGGCCTACGAGCAGTACTTC. The chain joins TRBV9 to TRBJ2-7; 11 positions match TRBD2. Germline-derived CDR1 and CDR2 are SGDLS and YYNGEE. Unmatched junction bases numbered 8, after V lost 4 bases and J lost 2 bases. The CDR3 loop spans 16 amino acids. The entire variable domain, with the rest obtained from reference TRBV9 and TRBJ2-7, is as follows: DSGVTQTPKHLITATGQRVTLRCSPRSGDLSVYWYQQSLDQGLQFLIQYYNGEERAKGNILERFSAQQFPDLHSELNLSSLELGDSALYFCASSTFPTSGAYEQYFGPGTRLTVT.

This chain links TRBV6-1 with TRBJ1-2; D ambiguous. This CDR3 is 12 amino acids long. V was pared by 3 bases and J by 6 bases, with 8 bases between. Germline V gene lookup returns CDR1 MNHNS and CDR2 SASEGT. CDR3 sequence reads: CASSEPGDGYTF. The CDR3 coding sequence is TGTGCCAGCAGTGAGCCCGGGGATGGCTACACCTTC.

The chain recombines TRBV19 with TRBJ1-5; 7 positions agree with TRBD1. The V gene end was trimmed by 3 bases and the J gene end by 5 bases; junction bases not matched to a gene: 7. CDR1 and CDR2 (germline): LNHDA, SQIVND (reference sequence). The CDR3 consists of 15 residues. CDR3 coding DNA: TGTGCCAGTAGTATTAGCGGGACAGTCCATCAGCCCCAGCATTTT. Protein product: CASSISGTVHQPQHF.

J is TRBJ2-7 and V is TRBV6-1; TRBD2 is a possible D gene (5 bases). The V end was cut by 2 bases, the J end by 12 bases, with 11 bases between. CDR1 is MNHNS, CDR2 SASEGT, per germline. The CDR3 runs 11 residues. CDR3 region: CASSEWELRYF. The CDR3 nucleotides are TGTGCCAGCAGTGAATGGGAGCTTCGGTACTTC.

V gene TRBV7-9 combines with J gene TRBJ2-7; TRBD1 matches at 7 bases. This CDR3 spans 13 amino acids. Unmatched junction bases numbered 3, after V lost 1 base and J lost 6 bases. Per germline, CDR1 SEHNR and CDR2 FQNEAQ (reference sequence). The CDR3 loop reads CASSLGGQREQYF. In DNA form, the CDR3 reads TGTGCCAGCAGCTTAGGGGGACAGCGCGAGCAGTACTTC. Full variable domain (rest looked up from reference TRBV7-9 and TRBJ2-7): DTGVSQNPRHKITKRGQNVTFRCDPISEHNRLYWYRQTLGQGPEFLTYFQNEAQLEKSRLLSDRFSAERPKGSFSTLEIQRTEQGDSAMYLCASSLGGQREQYFGPGTRLTVT.

This chain connects TRBV6-5 to TRBJ1-1; 8 bases agree with TRBD1. Germline loops: CDR1 MNHEY, CDR2 SVGAGI. V trimming: 5 bases; J trimming: 0 bases; junction bases outside the gene matches: 2. The CDR3 length is 14 residues. The DNA for the CDR3 is TGTGCCAGCAGTGGGACAGGTGTGAACACTGAAGCTTTCTTT. Amino acid sequence: CASSGTGVNTEAFF.

This clone was recorded once. The chain is built from TRBV27 and TRBJ2-6, with D maybe TRBD2 (7 bases). V shed 8 bases and J shed 0 bases, with 26 bases lying between them. This CDR3 is built from 20 residues. In germline, CDR1 is MNHEY, CDR2 SMNVEV (reference sequence). The chain's CDR3 is CASRNTGRGHALSGANVLTF. CDR3 coding DNA: TGTGCCAGCCGAAATACTGGGCGGGGGCACGCCCTCTCTGGGGCCAACGTCCTGACTTTC.

The rearrangement uses TRBV27 and TRBJ2-7, with TRBD2 matching over 10 bases. The CDR3 extends over 15 amino acids. V lost 0 bases, J lost 3 bases, and 2 bases stayed unmatched. Germline V gives CDR1 MNHEY, CDR2 SMNVEV (reference sequence). The chain's CDR3 is CASSLSTSGVYEQYF. CDR3 coding DNA: TGTGCCAGCAGTTTATCTACTAGCGGGGTCTACGAGCAGTACTTC.

V and J are TRBV2 and TRBJ2-7, with TRBD1 identical over 7 bases. The CDR3 totals 13 residues. V lost 6 bases and J lost 1; bases outside the gene matches: 3. Germline V gene data show CDR1 as SNHLY and CDR2 as FYNNEI. In DNA form, the CDR3 reads TGTGCCAGCAGGGGACAGCCGTCCTACGAGCAGTACTTC. Translating gives CASRGQPSYEQYF.

The rearrangement links TRBV6-6 to TRBJ1-5; TRBD1 matches 7 bases. Trimming at V came to 7 bases and at J to 4 bases, leaving 7 bases not matched to a gene. The CDR3 is 14 amino acids. CDR1 MNHNY and CDR2 SVGAGI come from the germline V gene (reference sequence). In nucleotides, the CDR3 is TGTGCCAGCACCGACAGGGCCCCAAATCAGCCCCAGCATTTT. This translates into CASTDRAPNQPQHF.

The chain combines TRBV4-3 with TRBJ2-1; tentatively, D is TRBD2 (6 bases). The ends were cut back, 3 bases at V and 8 bases at J, with 11 bases in the middle. The CDR3 loop spans 13 amino acids. From germline, CDR1 is LGHNA and CDR2 YSLEER. The CDR3 nucleotides are TGCGCCAGCAGCCACCCAGGGAGGCATGAGCAGTTCTTC. Amino acids: CASSHPGRHEQFF.

The chain is built from TRBV27 and TRBJ1-1, with 11 bases fitting TRBD1. The CDR3 loop spans 14 amino acids. Germline CDR1 and CDR2: MNHEY and SMNVEV (reference sequence). V lost 2 bases to trimming and J lost 5 bases; unmatched junction nucleotides: 1. The CDR3 here is CASSLGTGGTEAFF. CDR3 DNA sequence: TGTGCCAGCAGTTTAGGGACAGGGGGAACTGAAGCTTTCTTT.

The chain links TRBV5-1 to TRBJ1-1; 8 bases match TRBD1. This CDR3 is built from 16 residues. Losses at the gene ends were 0 bases for V and 4 bases for J; bases not matched to a gene: 8. Germline CDR1 reads SGHRS; CDR2 reads YFSETQ. In DNA, the CDR3 is TGCGCCAGCAGCTTGGACGCAGGGGGCCGTGGCACTGAAGCTTTCTTT. Translated, it gives CASSLDAGGRGTEAFF.

This chain links TRBV5-4 with TRBJ1-2; D possibly corresponds to TRBD1 (6 bases). Germline lookup yields CDR1 SGHNT and CDR2 YYREEE (reference sequence). The CDR3 extends over 13 amino acids. Trimming removed 4 bases from V and 4 bases from J, with 11 bases in between. In nucleotides, the CDR3 is TGTGCCAGCAGCCTACAGGGCCTCTATGGCTACACCTTC. Its protein product is CASSLQGLYGYTF.

This clone was seen once. The J gene is TRBJ1-1, the V gene TRBV28, with 7 bases fitting TRBD1. Germline lookup yields CDR1 MDHEN and CDR2 SYDVKM. The CDR3 covers 13 residues. Unmatched junction bases numbered 4, after V lost 4 bases and J lost 5 bases. Here the CDR3 DNA reads TGTGCCAGCAGTTCTGCAGGGGGAACTGAAGCTTTCTTT. It is translated as CASSSAGGTEAFF.

The chain uses TRBV19 and TRBJ1-3; D perhaps matches TRBD1 (6 bases). This CDR3 is built from 12 residues. The V gene lost 8 bases and the J gene lost 8 bases, with 13 bases spanning the gap. Per the germline V gene, CDR1 is LNHDA and CDR2 is SQIVND (reference sequence). The CDR3 coding sequence is TGTGCCAGTCGACAGGAGTTTGACACCATATATTTT. It encodes CASRQEFDTIYF.

V usage is TRBV7-8 and J usage is TRBJ1-1; 8 nucleotides match TRBD1. The CDR3 spans 18 residues. V was clipped by 5 bases and J by 0 bases; unmatched bases: 14. The germline CDR1 and CDR2 sequences are SGHVS and FQNEAQ. The CDR3 coding sequence is TGTGCCAGCAGCGTAAGACAGGGGAGGAGGCCTATGAACACTGAAGCTTTCTTT. Translated, it gives CASSVRQGRRPMNTEAFF.

This clone was detected once. The chain joins TRBV16 to TRBJ2-5, with 9 bases fitting TRBD2. TRBJ2-7 explains the end of the DNA better; the J call may be wrong. The CDR3 is made up of 14 amino acids. Germline V lookup: CDR1 KGHSY, CDR2 FQNENV. The CDR3 region has the DNA TGTGCCAGCAGCCAATCAGCGGGAGGTTACGAGCAGTACTTC. Its protein product is CASSQSAGGYEQYF.

The chain recombines TRBV19 with TRBJ2-7; weak D call: TRBD2 (5 bases). The CDR3 length is 15 residues. Germline values: CDR1 LNHDA, CDR2 SQIVND (reference sequence). Deletions cut 2 bases from V and 2 bases from J, with 13 bases between. The CDR3 coding sequence is TGTGCCAGTAGTATAAAAGAGGGCGGCGCCTACGAGCAGTACTTC. Translating it yields CASSIKEGGAYEQYF.

The rearrangement uses TRBV5-5 and TRBJ1-1, with D possibly TRBD1 on 5 matching bases. The CDR3 is made up of 15 amino acids. Trimming pared 2 bases from V and 1 base from J, leaving 12 bases between. In germline, CDR1 is SGHKS, CDR2 YYEKEE (reference sequence). The CDR3 here is CASSFTRVRNTEAFF. The CDR3 DNA follows: TGTGCCAGCAGCTTTACCAGGGTAAGGAACACTGAAGCTTTCTTT.

The CDR3 DNA reads TGTGCCAGCAGACCACAGGGCGGTTTGGTCGAGCAGTACTTC. Protein sequence: CASRPQGGLVEQYF. This rearrangement joins TRBV6-6 to TRBJ2-7, with D maybe TRBD1 (6 bases). CDR1 is MNHNY and CDR2 is SVGAGI in the germline V gene (reference sequence). The ends were cut back, 6 bases at V and 6 bases at J, with 18 bases in the middle. This CDR3 has 14 residues.